The T cell receptor (beta chain) described here comes from a study of blood T cell repertoires in COVID-19. Looking at the study overall: The United States, Italy and Spain were the sources of the acute and convalescent COVID-19 samples.

Clones were sequenced by immunoSEQ multiplex PCR, and TCRdb holds only the in-frame ones, with some missing. The sample shows around 19,000 clones, about 83% of them seen only once. The material sequenced was peripheral blood. The TCR originated in a human donor in a cohort sampled during active COVID-19.

This chain's CDR3 is CASSRDSTAIEGNSPLHF. The CDR3, as DNA: TGTGCCAGCAGTCGGGACAGCACCGCGATCGAGGGTAATTCACCCCTCCACTTT. The V call is TRBV6-6, the J call TRBJ1-6; 7 nucleotides align to TRBD1. V lost 5 bases, J lost 6 bases, and 16 bases stayed unmatched. CDR3 length: 18 amino acids. The germline V gene encodes CDR1 MNHNY and CDR2 SVGAGI (reference sequence).